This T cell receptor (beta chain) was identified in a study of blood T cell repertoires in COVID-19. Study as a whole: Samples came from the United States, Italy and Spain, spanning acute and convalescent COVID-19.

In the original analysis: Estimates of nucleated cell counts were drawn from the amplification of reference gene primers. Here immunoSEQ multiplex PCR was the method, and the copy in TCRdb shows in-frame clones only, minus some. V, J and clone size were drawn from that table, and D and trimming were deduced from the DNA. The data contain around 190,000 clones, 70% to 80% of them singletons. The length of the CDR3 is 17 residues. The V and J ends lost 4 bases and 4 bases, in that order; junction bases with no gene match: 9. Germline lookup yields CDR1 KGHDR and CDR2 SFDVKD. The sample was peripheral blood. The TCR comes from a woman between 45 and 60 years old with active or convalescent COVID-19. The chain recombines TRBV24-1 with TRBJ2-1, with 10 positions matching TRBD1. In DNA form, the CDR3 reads TGTGCCACCAGTGACCGAGTCCCGGGACAGGGGTACAATGAGCAGTTCTTC. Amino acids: CATSDRVPGQGYNEQFF.